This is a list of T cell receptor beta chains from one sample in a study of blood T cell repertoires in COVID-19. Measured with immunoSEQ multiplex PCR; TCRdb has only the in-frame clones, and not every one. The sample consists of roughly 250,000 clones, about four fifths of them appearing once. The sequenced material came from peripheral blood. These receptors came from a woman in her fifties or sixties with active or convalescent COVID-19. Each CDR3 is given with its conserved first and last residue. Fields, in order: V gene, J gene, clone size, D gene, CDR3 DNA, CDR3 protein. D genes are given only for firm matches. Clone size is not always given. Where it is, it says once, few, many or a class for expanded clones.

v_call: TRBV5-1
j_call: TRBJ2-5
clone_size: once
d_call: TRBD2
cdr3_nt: TGCGCCAGCAGCGGGGAGGGGCGGGGGACCGCCGAGACCCAGTACTTC
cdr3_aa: CASSGEGRGTAETQYF

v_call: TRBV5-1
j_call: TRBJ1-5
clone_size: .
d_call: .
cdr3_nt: TGCGCCAGCAGCCCTCAGGGTCATAGCAATCAGCCCCAGCATTTT
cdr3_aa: CASSPQGHSNQPQHF

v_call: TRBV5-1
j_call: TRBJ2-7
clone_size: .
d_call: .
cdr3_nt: TGCGCCAGCAGCGGTACAGGGACGACCTACGAGCAGTACTTC
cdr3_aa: CASSGTGTTYEQYF

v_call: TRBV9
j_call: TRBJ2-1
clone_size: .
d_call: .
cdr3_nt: TGTGCCAGCAGCAGGGAGGGACAAACTTACAATGAGCAGTTCTTC
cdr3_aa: CASSREGQTYNEQFF

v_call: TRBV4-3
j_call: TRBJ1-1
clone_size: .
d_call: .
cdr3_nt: TGCGCCAGCAGCCAAGTGACTCCCGCCGTTCGGGAAGCTTTCTTT
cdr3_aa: CASSQVTPAVREAFF

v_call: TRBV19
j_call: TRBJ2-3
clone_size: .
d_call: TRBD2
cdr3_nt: TGTGCCAGTAGTACGAGGACTAGCGGGGGGGCTAGAGATACGCAGTATTTT
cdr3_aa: CASSTRTSGGARDTQYF

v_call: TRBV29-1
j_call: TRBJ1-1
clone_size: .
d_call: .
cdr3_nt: TGCAGCGTTGAATCGCAGGGCACTGAAGCTTTCTTT
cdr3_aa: CSVESQGTEAFF

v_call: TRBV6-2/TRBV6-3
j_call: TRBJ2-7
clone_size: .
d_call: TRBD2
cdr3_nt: TGTGCCAGCAGTTCGACTAGCGGGGGGACCTACGAGCAGTACTTC
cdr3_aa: CASSSTSGGTYEQYF

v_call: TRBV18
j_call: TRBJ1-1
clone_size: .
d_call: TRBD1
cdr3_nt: TGTGCCAGCTCACCCCTGACAGGGGGTTCTTTGGGGACTGAAGCTTTCTTT
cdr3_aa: CASSPLTGGSLGTEAFF

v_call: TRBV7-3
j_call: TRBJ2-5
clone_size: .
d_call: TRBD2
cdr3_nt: TGTGCCAGCAGTTCCTCTAGCGGGCGGCGGGAGACCCAGTACTTC
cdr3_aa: CASSSSSGRRETQYF

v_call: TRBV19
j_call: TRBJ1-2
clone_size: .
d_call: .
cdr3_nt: TGTGCCAGTATCAAGGGGAACTATGGCTACACCTTC
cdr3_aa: CASIKGNYGYTF

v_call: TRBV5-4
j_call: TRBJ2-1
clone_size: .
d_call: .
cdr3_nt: TGTGCCAGCAGCTTGCCGCGGGATGAGCAGTTCTTC
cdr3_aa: CASSLPRDEQFF

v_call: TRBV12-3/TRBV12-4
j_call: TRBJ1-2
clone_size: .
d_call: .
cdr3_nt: TGTGCCAGCAGTTTAGGTGCAGGGGAGGGCTACACCTTC
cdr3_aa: CASSLGAGEGYTF

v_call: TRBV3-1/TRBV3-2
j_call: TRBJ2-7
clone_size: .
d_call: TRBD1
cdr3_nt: TGTGCCAGCTCACCCAACCCCGGGACAGCCTCCTACGAGCAGTACTTC
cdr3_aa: CASSPNPGTASYEQYF

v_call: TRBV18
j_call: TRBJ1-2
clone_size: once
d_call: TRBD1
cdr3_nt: TGTGCCAGCTCATCAGACAGGGAATCGAACTATGGCTACACCTTC
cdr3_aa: CASSSDRESNYGYTF

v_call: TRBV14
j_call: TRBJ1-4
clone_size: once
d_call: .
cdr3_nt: TGTGCCAGCAGCCGGAGGAGTGAGGTCTCTAATGAAAAACTGTTTTTT
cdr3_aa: CASSRRSEVSNEKLFF

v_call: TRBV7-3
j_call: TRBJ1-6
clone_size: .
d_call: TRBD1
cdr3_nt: TGTGCCAGCAGCCGGGGACAGAGTAATTCACCCCTCCACTTT
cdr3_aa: CASSRGQSNSPLHF

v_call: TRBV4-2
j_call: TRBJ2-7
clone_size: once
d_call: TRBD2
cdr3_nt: TGTGCCAGCAGCCAAGGTTTTCGACTAGCGGGGCCTATTGACGATGACGAGCAGTACTTC
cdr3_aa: CASSQGFRLAGPIDDDEQYF

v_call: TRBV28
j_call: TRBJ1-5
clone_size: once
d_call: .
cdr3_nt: TGTGCCAGTTGCGTTGGTCAGCCCCAGCATTTT
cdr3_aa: CASCVGQPQHF

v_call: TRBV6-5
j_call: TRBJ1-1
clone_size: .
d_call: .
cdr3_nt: TGTGCCAGCCGGTTAGTCCCGAACACTGAAGCTTTCTTT
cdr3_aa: CASRLVPNTEAFF

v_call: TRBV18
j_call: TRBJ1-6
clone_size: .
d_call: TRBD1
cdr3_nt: TGTGCCAGCTCCCCGGGACAGCTGGGCCCCTTATTTTCACCCCTCCACTTT
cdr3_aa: CASSPGQLGPLFSPLHF

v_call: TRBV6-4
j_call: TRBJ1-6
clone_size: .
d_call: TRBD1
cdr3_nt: TGTGCCAGCAGCCCACAGGGGGCCACCTATAATTCACCCCTCCACTTT
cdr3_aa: CASSPQGATYNSPLHF

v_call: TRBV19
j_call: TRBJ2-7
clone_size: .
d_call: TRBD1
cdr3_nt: TGTGCCACCCGGGACAGCACCTACGAGCAGTACTTC
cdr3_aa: CATRDSTYEQYF

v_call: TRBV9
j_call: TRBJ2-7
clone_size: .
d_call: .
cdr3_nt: TGTGCCAGCAGCGTAGAGCCAGGGGGGTGGGAGCAGTACTTC
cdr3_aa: CASSVEPGGWEQYF

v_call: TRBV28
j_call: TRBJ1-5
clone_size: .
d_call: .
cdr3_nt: TGTGCCAGCACCTCCGGGACAAGCAATCAGCCCCAGCATTTT
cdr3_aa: CASTSGTSNQPQHF

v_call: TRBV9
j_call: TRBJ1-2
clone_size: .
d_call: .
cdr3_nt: TGTGCCAGCAGGAAGGACAGAGCATCCTATGGCTACACCTTC
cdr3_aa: CASRKDRASYGYTF

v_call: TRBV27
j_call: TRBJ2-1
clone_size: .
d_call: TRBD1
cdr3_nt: TGTGCCAGCAGTGACGGGACAGGGGGAGGCACCTACAATGAGCAGTTCTTC
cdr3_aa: CASSDGTGGGTYNEQFF

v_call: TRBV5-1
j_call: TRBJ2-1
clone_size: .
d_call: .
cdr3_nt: TGCGCCAGCAGCTTGGAACTAGCAGATGACAATGAGCAGTTCTTC
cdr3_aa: CASSLELADDNEQFF

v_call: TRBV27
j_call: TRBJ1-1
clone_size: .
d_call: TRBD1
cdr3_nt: TGTGCCAGCAGTCCATGGACAGGTGGAACCGGGGGCACTGAAGCTTTCTTT
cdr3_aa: CASSPWTGGTGGTEAFF

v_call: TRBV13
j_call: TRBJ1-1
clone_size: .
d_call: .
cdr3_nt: TGTGCCAGCAGCTTGGTACCGAGGGGGACTGAAGCTTTCTTT
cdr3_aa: CASSLVPRGTEAFF